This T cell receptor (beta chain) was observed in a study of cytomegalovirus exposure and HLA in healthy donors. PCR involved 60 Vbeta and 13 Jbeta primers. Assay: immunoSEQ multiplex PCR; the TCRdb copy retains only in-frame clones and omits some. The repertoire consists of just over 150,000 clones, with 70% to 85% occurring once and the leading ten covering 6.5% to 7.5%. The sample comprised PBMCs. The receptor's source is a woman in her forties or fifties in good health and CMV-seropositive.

CDR3 region: CASSHKEGTGGVQPQHF. DNA of the CDR3: TGTGCCAGCAGCCACAAGGAAGGAACAGGGGGAGTTCAGCCCCAGCATTTT. V is TRBV7-8 and J is TRBJ1-5, with 8 bases matching TRBD1. V dropped 5 bases and J dropped 6; count of bases not matched to a gene: 15. Germline-derived CDR1 and CDR2 are SGHVS and FQNEAQ. This CDR3 comprises 17 residues.